The clone carrying this T cell receptor beta chain has just one count. Sequenced by immunoSEQ multiplex PCR; TCRdb stores in-frame clones only, minus some. Among 150,000 to 200,000 clones listed, roughly 93% were seen once. These data come from a study of control samples from healthy donors and cancer patients. Trimming cost V 2 bases and J 3 bases, with 6 bases left between them. Germline V gene data show CDR1 as MDHEN and CDR2 as SYDVKM. The CDR3 sequence is 13 residues long. This receptor was obtained from a man younger than 35 in good health. The rearrangement uses TRBV28 and TRBJ2-3, with unresolved D. Input material: blood. The CDR3 region has the DNA TGTGCCAGCAGTTTAGGGGTTACAGATACGCAGTATTTT. It codes for CASSLGVTDTQYF.